Listed below are T cell receptor beta chains from one sample, sequenced in a study of technical replicates of blood from several donors. Generated by immunoSEQ multiplex PCR, the TCRdb table keeps only in-frame clones and is missing some. Of about 88,000 clones listed, approximately 94% are singletons. The sample consisted of T cells isolated from PBMCs. The receptors come from a human donor in good health. CDR3s include the opening cysteine and the closing phenylalanine or tryptophan.

TRBJ1-5,TRBV7-6,CASSSFRGNQPQHF
TRBJ2-7,TRBV5-1,CATSPGVDYEQYF
TRBJ2-5,TRBV5-4,CASSGGGLAPTQYF
TRBJ2-6,TRBV2,CASRDRVSGANVLTF
TRBJ1-1,TRBV19,CASSTSLGRGNTEAFF
TRBJ2-3,TRBV5-1,CASSLPSGNDQGTQYF
TRBJ2-7,TRBV2,CASTPREGSMYEQYF
TRBJ2-7,TRBV5-6,CASSLGRGLYEQYF
TRBJ2-3,TRBV29-1,CSVEGTSGNLYTDTQYF
TRBJ2-2,TRBV5-1,CASSLFQAGTGELFF
TRBJ2-7,TRBV6-6,CASRYQATSGGYEQYF
TRBJ2-3,TRBV7-9,CASSHLAGEVPDTQYF
TRBJ2-2,TRBV7-6,CASSRRGTSGTNTGELFF
TRBJ2-2,TRBV15,CATSRDNGTGELFF
TRBJ2-2,TRBV5-4,CASSGGLAGRNTGELFF
TRBJ1-1,TRBV7-9,CASSSAQNTEAFF
TRBJ2-7,TRBV27,CASRNILAGVSEQYF
TRBJ1-1,TRBV19,CASSIWDRSNTEAFF
TRBJ2-5,TRBV7-9,CASSFPPVYQETQYF
TRBJ2-2,TRBV12-5,CASGSFTGVNTGELFF
TRBJ1-1,TRBV9,CASSVVQGEVAFF
TRBJ1-5,TRBV19,CASSIYNQPQHF